The clone carrying this TCR beta chain appeared a few times. Its antigen is unknown. This record belongs to a study of beta chain features in type 1 diabetes. The germline V gene encodes CDR1 SGHRS and CDR2 YFSETQ. V lost 0 bases and J 2 bases, leaving 8 bases between the germline ends. This CDR3 is 14 amino acids long. TCRB transcripts that were expressed got sequenced, as all of the isolated RNA had been reverse transcribed. Sequencing used immunoSEQ multiplex PCR; TCRdb keeps in-frame clones, though not all of them. Of 500,000 to 800,000 clones in the sample, roughly 12% were seen once. General study results and limits: The study found moderately but significantly shorter TCRB CDR3s in all four CD4+ subsets of Type 1 diabetes patients.

The sequenced material came from naive CD4+ T cells from blood. This rearrangement joins TRBV5-1 to TRBJ1-2; D unresolved. The receptor comes from a man aged 25-45 years with type 1 diabetes. The CDR3 nucleotides are TGCGCCAGCAGCTTGGATGGAGACAACTATGGCTACACCTTC. This gives the protein CASSLDGDNYGYTF. Complete variable domain (other parts from reference TRBV5-1 and TRBJ1-2): KAGVTQTPRYLIKTRGQQVTLSCSPISGHRSVSWYQQTPGQGLQFLFEYFSETQRNKGNFPGRFSGRQFSNSRSEMNVSTLELGDSALYLCASSLDGDNYGYTFGSGTRLTVV.